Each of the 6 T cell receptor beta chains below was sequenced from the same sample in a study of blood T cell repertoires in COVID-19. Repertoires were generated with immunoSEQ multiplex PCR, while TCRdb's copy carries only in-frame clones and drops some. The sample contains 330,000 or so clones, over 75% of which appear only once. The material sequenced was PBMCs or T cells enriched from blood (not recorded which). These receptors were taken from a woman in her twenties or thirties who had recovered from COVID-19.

CDR3 bases: TGTGCCAGCAGCCGGAGGGGCACCCCGAACACTGAAGCTTTCTTT. Residues: CASSRRGTPNTEAFF. The chain links TRBV2 to TRBJ1-1; tentatively, D is TRBD1 (5 bases). CDR3 length equals 15 residues. V lost 6 bases to trimming and J lost 1 base, with 15 bases between them. Germline CDR1 and CDR2: SNHLY and FYNNEI.

CDR3 sequence reads: CASSHRTGGESSYEQYF. In DNA, the CDR3 is TGTGCCAGCAGCCATCGGACAGGGGGCGAAAGCTCCTACGAGCAGTACTTC. The chain has TRBV5-4 and TRBJ2-7; 11 positions agree with TRBD1. Germline V lookup: CDR1 SGHNT, CDR2 YYREEE (reference sequence). The CDR3 consists of 17 residues. V shed 4 bases and J 0 bases; nucleotides not matched to a gene: 9.

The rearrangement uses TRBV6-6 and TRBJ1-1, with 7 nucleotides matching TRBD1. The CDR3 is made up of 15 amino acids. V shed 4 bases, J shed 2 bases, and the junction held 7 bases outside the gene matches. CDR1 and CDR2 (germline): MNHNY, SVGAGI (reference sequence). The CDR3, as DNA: TGTGCCAGCAGTTCGCTCGGGACAGCAAACACTGAAGCTTTCTTT. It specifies CASSSLGTANTEAFF.

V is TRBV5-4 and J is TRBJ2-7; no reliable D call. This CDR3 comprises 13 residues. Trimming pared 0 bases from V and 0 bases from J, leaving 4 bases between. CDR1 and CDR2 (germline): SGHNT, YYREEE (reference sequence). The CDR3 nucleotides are TGTGCCAGCAGCTTGGCCTTCTCCTACGAGCAGTACTTC. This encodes CASSLAFSYEQYF.

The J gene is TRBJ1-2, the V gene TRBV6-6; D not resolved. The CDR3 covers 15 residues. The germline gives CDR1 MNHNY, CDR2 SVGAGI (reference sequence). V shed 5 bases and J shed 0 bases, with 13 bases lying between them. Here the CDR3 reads CASSAGLTANYGYTF. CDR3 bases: TGTGCCAGCAGTGCCGGACTAACGGCTAACTATGGCTACACCTTC.

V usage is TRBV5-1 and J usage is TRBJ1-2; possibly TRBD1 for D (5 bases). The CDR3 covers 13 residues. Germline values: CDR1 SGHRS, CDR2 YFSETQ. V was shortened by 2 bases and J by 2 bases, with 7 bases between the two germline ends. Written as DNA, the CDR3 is TGCGCCAGCAGCTTAAGACAGAACTATGGCTACACCTTC. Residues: CASSLRQNYGYTF.